These 20 T cell receptor beta chains came from one sample sequenced in a study of cytomegalovirus exposure and HLA in healthy donors. In the PCR, 60 Vbeta and 13 Jbeta primers were used. Here immunoSEQ multiplex PCR was the method, and the copy in TCRdb shows in-frame clones only, minus some. Of 150,000 to 200,000 clones listed, approximately 80% are singletons. Sequencing was performed on PBMCs. These receptors were obtained from a woman aged 18-30 years in good health and CMV-seronegative.

The chain has TRBV5-1 and TRBJ2-5; D call uncertain. Judging by the DNA end, TRBJ2-7 fits better; the J call may be wrong. Germline V CDR1 and CDR2: SGHRS, YFSETQ. The CDR3 consists of 13 residues. For the CDR3, the DNA is TGCGCCAGCAGCTCAACAGAGACCTACGAGCAGTACTTC. Translating gives CASSSTETYEQYF.

Only a few counts were recorded for this clone. The chain links TRBV5-4 to TRBJ2-7; 7 bases line up with TRBD1. Per the germline V gene, CDR1 is SGHNT and CDR2 is YYREEE (reference sequence). Trimming took 1 base from V and 0 from J; bases not matched to a gene: 1. There are 14 residues in the CDR3. The CDR3 nucleotides are TGTGCCAGCAGCTTGAGGGACAGCTCCTACGAGCAGTACTTC. Amino acid sequence: CASSLRDSSYEQYF.

This chain links TRBV7-2 with TRBJ2-3; D might be TRBD2 (7 bases). CDR1 is SGHTA and CDR2 is FQGNSA in the germline V gene. V was shortened by 1 base and J by 0 bases, with 17 bases between the two germline ends. The CDR3 has 18 residues. CDR3 nucleotides: TGTGCCAGCAGCTTAGTAGGGGGGGCTGTGACAAGCACAGATACGCAGTATTTT. Encoded protein: CASSLVGGAVTSTDTQYF.

The rearrangement joins TRBV25-1 to TRBJ1-1, with unresolved D. V was trimmed by 8 bases and J by 1 base, leaving 11 bases between them. Germline V gene lookup returns CDR1 MGHDK and CDR2 SYGVNS. The CDR3 extends over 13 amino acids. The CDR3 is CASRLLENTEAFF. The CDR3 bases are TGTGCCAGCCGCCTACTCGAGAACACTGAAGCTTTCTTT.

The rearrangement links TRBV11-2 to TRBJ2-7, with TRBD1 matching over 8 bases. J was trimmed by 6 bases and V by 5 bases; bases with no gene match: 15. In germline, CDR1 is SGHAT, CDR2 FQNNGV. The CDR3 length is 16 residues. CDR3 protein: CASSQPGTGGFAEQYV. CDR3 nucleotide sequence: TGTGCCAGCAGCCAACCCGGGACAGGAGGCTTTGCCGAGCAGTACGTC.

The gene calls are TRBV2 and TRBJ1-1; 9 nucleotides line up with TRBD1. CDR1 and CDR2 from the germline V gene are SNHLY and FYNNEI. Trimming took 3 bases from V and 4 from J; bases not matched to a gene: 15. CDR3 length: 18 residues. CDR3 sequence (DNA): TGTGCCAGCAGTGACAGGATTAGTGTGACAGGGGGACTCACTGAAGCTTTCTTT. Its protein is CASSDRISVTGGLTEAFF.

The chain recombines TRBV4-1 with TRBJ2-7; weak D call: TRBD2 (5 bases). The germline V gene has CDR1 MGHRA and CDR2 YSYEKL. The CDR3 is 17 residues long. Between the trimmed V and J ends, which lost 4 bases and 6 bases, there was a span of 25 bases. The DNA for the CDR3 is TGCGCCAGCAGCCCCCCACTTTACGGAGCGGTTCGTTCCGAGCAGTACTTC. Residues: CASSPPLYGAVRSEQYF.

This clone appeared once. The rearrangement joins TRBV30 to TRBJ1-6, with D tentatively TRBD1 (5 bases). The germline V and J ends were trimmed by 4 bases and 10 bases, with 14 bases remaining between them. From germline, CDR1 is GTSNPN and CDR2 SVGIG (reference sequence). This CDR3 is 13 amino acids long. In DNA form, the CDR3 reads TGTGCCTGGACGCAGGGTAGAGACTCACCCCTCCACTTT. Its translation: CAWTQGRDSPLHF.

This sequence joins TRBV11-2 and TRBJ1-4, with 9 bases that match TRBD1. CDR1 is SGHAT and CDR2 is FQNNGV in the germline V gene. The CDR3 length is 16 residues. The J segment lost 6 bases and the V segment lost 2 bases, leaving 7 bases of the junction unmatched. The CDR3, as DNA: TGTGCCAGCAGCTTACGATGGACAGGGGACGATGAAAAACTGTTTTTT. Protein product: CASSLRWTGDDEKLFF.

The chain carries TRBV11-2 and TRBJ1-2, with TRBD1 matching 7 bases. Germline CDR1 is SGHAT and CDR2 is FQNNGV. This CDR3 is 15 amino acids long. V shed 6 bases and J 4 bases; nucleotides not matched to a gene: 11. This chain's CDR3 is CASSFSAGTVYGYTF. In nucleotides, the CDR3 is TGTGCCAGCAGTTTTAGTGCCGGGACAGTCTATGGCTACACCTTC. The whole variable domain, filled in from reference TRBV11-2 and TRBJ1-2, reads EAGVAQSPRYKIIEKRQSVAFWCNPISGHATLYWYQQILGQGPKLLIQFQNNGVVDDSQLPKDRFSAERLKGVDSTLKIQPAKLEDSAVYLCASSFSAGTVYGYTFGSGTRLTVV.

The rearrangement links TRBV7-8 to TRBJ1-3; TRBD1 matches 7 bases. The V gene end was trimmed by 2 bases and the J gene end by 0 bases; junction bases not matched to a gene: 13. The CDR3 extends over 19 amino acids. CDR1 SGHVS and CDR2 FQNEAQ come from the germline V gene. The CDR3 is CASSLRIPSGQISGNTIYF. Here the CDR3 DNA reads TGTGCCAGCAGCTTAAGGATCCCCTCGGGACAGATCTCTGGAAACACCATATATTTT.

V usage is TRBV6-5 and J usage is TRBJ1-1, with D tentatively TRBD1 (6 bases). Germline V gives CDR1 MNHEY, CDR2 SVGAGI. V gave up 5 bases and J gave up 5 bases, with 15 bases separating them. The CDR3 is made up of 14 amino acids. The CDR3 is CASSGPRGRTEAFF. CDR3 sequence (DNA): TGTGCCAGCAGTGGACCCAGGGGTCGGACTGAAGCTTTCTTT.

The chain has TRBV19 and TRBJ2-1, with D perhaps TRBD2 (6 bases). CDR1 LNHDA and CDR2 SQIVND come from the germline V gene (reference sequence). This CDR3 contains 15 residues. V was cut by 9 bases and J by 3 bases, with 18 bases left in between. The CDR3 is CASSISGLNYNEQFF. Written as DNA, the CDR3 is TGTGCCAGCTCCATTAGCGGTTTGAACTACAATGAGCAGTTCTTC.

The chain carries TRBV30 and TRBJ2-5; 11 positions match TRBD2. The CDR3 is made up of 17 amino acids. V dropped 0 bases and J dropped 7; count of bases not matched to a gene: 13. Per the germline V gene, CDR1 is GTSNPN and CDR2 is SVGIG (reference sequence). In nucleotides, the CDR3 is TGTGCCTGGAGTGTACAGTTGGGGACTAGCGGTGGAGGGACCCAGTACTTC. This translates into CAWSVQLGTSGGGTQYF.

The chain uses TRBV10-1 and TRBJ2-5; 13 bases fit TRBD2. The CDR3 has 17 amino acids. The ends lost 6 bases at V and 7 bases at J; junction bases unmatched: 14. CDR1 and CDR2 from the germline V gene are WNHNN and SYGVQD (reference sequence). The DNA for the CDR3 is TGCGCCAGCAGACCCCCTACTAGCGGGAGGGCCCAGGGGACCCAGTACTTC. It translates to CASRPPTSGRAQGTQYF.

In the case of this clone: At one of its ends the junction is not consistent with the germline gene, which may arise from a read error. The identical CDR3 is also encoded by other nucleotide sequences in the sample. CDR3: CASSSDRGANTGELFF. CDR3 coding DNA: TGCGCCAGTAGCTCGGACAGGGGGGCGAACACCGGGGAGCTGTTTTTT. V is TRBV5-1 and J is TRBJ2-2; 10 nucleotides agree with TRBD1. CDR3 length: 16 amino acids. Germline CDR1 SGHRS, CDR2 YFSETQ.

The DNA for the CDR3 is TGTGCCAGCTCACTCCAAGGGGCCCAAACCCCACTAGCGGCCCTGGGGGAGCAGTACGTC. Protein: CASSLQGAQTPLAALGEQYV. This chain connects TRBV18 to TRBJ2-7; 8 bases map to TRBD2. The CDR3 is 20 amino acids. CDR1 and CDR2 from the germline V gene are KGHSH and LQKENI. Losses at the gene ends were 4 bases for V and 7 bases for J; bases not matched to a gene: 27.

The rearrangement joins TRBV4-2 to TRBJ2-7; TRBD2 aligns across 7 bases. The trim removed 2 bases at V and 0 bases at J, leaving 7 bases unmatched. There are 16 residues in the CDR3. Looked up from germline, CDR1 is LGHNA and CDR2 is YNFKEQ. In nucleotides, the CDR3 is TGTGCCAGCAGCCAAACCCTAGCGGAGAGCTCCTACGAGCAGTACTTC. This gives the protein CASSQTLAESSYEQYF.

V is TRBV5-6 and J is TRBJ1-1, with D hard to call. This CDR3 has 14 residues. Looked up from germline, CDR1 is SGHDT and CDR2 is YYEEEE. The germline V and J ends were trimmed by 0 bases and 1 base, with 7 bases remaining between them. The CDR3 DNA follows: TGTGCCAGCAGCTTGGCCCCAGGGAACACTGAAGCTTTCTTT. It encodes CASSLAPGNTEAFF.

The chain is built from TRBV19 and TRBJ1-5; 9 bases fit TRBD1. CDR1 LNHDA and CDR2 SQIVND come from the germline V gene (reference sequence). Trimming removed 4 bases from V and 5 bases from J; junction bases left unmatched: 3. CDR3 size: 14 residues. This CDR3 reads CASSTGQGYQPQHF. The DNA for the CDR3 is TGTGCCAGTAGTACAGGACAGGGGTATCAGCCCCAGCATTTT.